The 5 T cell receptor beta chains presented below share a single source sample, sequenced in a study of spatial heterogeneity in lung cancer. General study results and limits: In tumors, expanded intratumoral alpha and beta TCR counts tracked mutation counts.

Time point of the sample: sample taken at primary tumor resection. The antigens for these receptors are not known. TCRdb reanalysed the 5' RACE reads using MiXCR and keeps one entry per CDR3 protein. The table has fewer than 15,000 distinct CDR3 sequences, around 3.8% seen once. Sequencing was performed on lung tumor tissue, taken at surgery. These receptors were obtained from a male donor with early-stage non-small cell lung cancer.

This clonotype was detected many times. CDR3 bases: TGTGCCAGCAGCTCGCAGGGGGTTTCTTACGAGCAGTACGTC. Its translation: CASSSQGVSYEQYV. The chain is built from TRBV7-9 and TRBJ2-7; 7 bases match TRBD1. The CDR3 runs 14 residues. Germline V gene sequence: CDR1 SEHNR, CDR2 FQNEAQ (reference sequence). V was clipped by 4 bases and J by 4 bases; unmatched bases: 7.

By sample fraction, this clonotype is medium-sized. The chain is built from TRBV29-1 and TRBJ2-2, with a possible D match to TRBD1 (6 bases). V shed 4 bases and J shed 0 bases, with 9 bases lying between them. There are 14 residues in the CDR3. The germline gives CDR1 SQVTM, CDR2 ANQGSEA. The CDR3 spells CSVASGANTGELFF. DNA for the CDR3: TGCAGCGTTGCGTCAGGGGCGAACACCGGGGAGCTGTTTTTT.

This clonotype is medium-sized within its sample. V gene TRBV24-1 combines with J gene TRBJ1-5, with 7 bases fitting TRBD1. This CDR3 has 16 amino acids. Germline V lookup: CDR1 KGHDR, CDR2 SFDVKD. V lost 5 bases and J lost 4; bases outside the gene matches: 10. CDR3 loop: CATSALGTRGNQPQHF. The CDR3 DNA reads as TGTGCCACCAGTGCCCTTGGGACCAGGGGGAATCAGCCCCAGCATTTT.

This clonotype appeared many times. The rearrangement links TRBV18 to TRBJ1-1, with 7 nucleotides matching TRBD1. The germline V gene encodes CDR1 KGHSH and CDR2 LQKENI. CDR3 length: 15 residues. The ends lost 0 bases at V and 11 bases at J; junction bases unmatched: 12. CDR3 coding DNA: TGTGCCAGCTCACCACCGTCGAGACAGGGCGTTTCGGCTTTCTTT. Amino acids: CASSPPSRQGVSAFF.

At least ten counts were recorded for this clonotype. The J gene is TRBJ1-5, the V gene TRBV6-2 or TRBV6-3, with 8 bases identical to TRBD1. Germline lookup yields CDR1 MNHEY and CDR2 SVGEGT. The CDR3 is 12 amino acids. Unmatched junction bases numbered 0, after V lost 4 bases and J lost 7 bases. In nucleotides, the CDR3 is TGTGCCAGCAGTTGGACAGGGCAGCCCCAGCATTTT. Translated, it gives CASSWTGQPQHF.